This T cell receptor beta chain comes out of a study of beta chain features in type 1 diabetes. CD45RO/CCR7/CD25/CD127/CD95/CD27 sorting isolated CD4+ naive, central memory, regulatory and stem cell-like memory cells. TCRB transcripts that were expressed got sequenced, as all of the isolated RNA had been reverse transcribed. This table comes from immunoSEQ multiplex PCR, and its TCRdb copy is limited to in-frame clones, with some not included. The sample holds fewer than 550,000 clones, approximately 10% seen once. Germline lookup yields CDR1 SGHNT and CDR2 YYREEE (reference sequence). CDR3 length: 14 residues. Trimming took 1 base from V and 2 from J, leaving 8 bases between them.

This receptor was identified in a woman between 18 and 29 years old in good health. The chain has TRBV5-4 and TRBJ2-3; no definite D call. The specimen sequenced was naive CD4+ T cells from blood. The CDR3 protein is CASSLLGNTDTQYF. As DNA, the CDR3 is TGTGCCAGCAGCTTGCTTGGGAACACAGATACGCAGTATTTT.